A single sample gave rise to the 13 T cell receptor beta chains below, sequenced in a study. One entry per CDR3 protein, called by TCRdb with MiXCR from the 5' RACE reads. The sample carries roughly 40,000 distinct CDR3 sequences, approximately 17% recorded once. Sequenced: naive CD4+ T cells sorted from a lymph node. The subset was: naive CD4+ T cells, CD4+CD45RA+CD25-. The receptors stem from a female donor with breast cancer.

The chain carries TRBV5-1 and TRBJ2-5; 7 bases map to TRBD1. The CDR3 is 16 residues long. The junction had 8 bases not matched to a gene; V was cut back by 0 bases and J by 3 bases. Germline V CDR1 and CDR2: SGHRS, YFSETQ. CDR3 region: CASSLADRVGKETQYF. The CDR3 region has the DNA TGCGCCAGCAGCTTGGCCGACAGGGTGGGCAAAGAGACCCAGTACTTC.

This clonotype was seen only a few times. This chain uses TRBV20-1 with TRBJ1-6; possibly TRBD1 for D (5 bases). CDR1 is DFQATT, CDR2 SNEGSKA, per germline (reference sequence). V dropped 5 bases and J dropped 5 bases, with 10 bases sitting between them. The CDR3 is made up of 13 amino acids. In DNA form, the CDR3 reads TGCAGTGCTCGACAGAAAGATAATTCACCCCTCCACTTT. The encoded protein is CSARQKDNSPLHF.

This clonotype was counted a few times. The CDR3 sequence is CAISESGVNYGYTF. CDR3 bases: TGTGCCATCAGTGAGTCTGGTGTGAACTATGGCTACACCTTC. The chain combines TRBV10-3 with TRBJ1-2; no definite D call. This CDR3 comprises 14 residues. Trimming left V 0 bases short and J 2 bases short, with 7 bases between. In germline, CDR1 is ENHRY, CDR2 SYGVKD.

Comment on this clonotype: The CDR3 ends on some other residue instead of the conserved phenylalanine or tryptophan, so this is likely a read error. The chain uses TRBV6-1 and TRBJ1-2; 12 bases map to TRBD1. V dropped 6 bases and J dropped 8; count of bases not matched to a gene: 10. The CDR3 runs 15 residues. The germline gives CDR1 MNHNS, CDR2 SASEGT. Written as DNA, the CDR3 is TGTGCCAGCAGCCTCGGTGGGACAGGGGGCCAGGGCTACACCTCC. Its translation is CASSLGGTGGQGYTS.

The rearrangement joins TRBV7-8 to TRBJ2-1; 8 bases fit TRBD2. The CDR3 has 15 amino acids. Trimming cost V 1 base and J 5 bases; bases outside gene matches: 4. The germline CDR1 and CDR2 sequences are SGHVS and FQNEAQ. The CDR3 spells CASSLGAGGNNEQFF. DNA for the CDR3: TGTGCCAGCAGCTTAGGGGCGGGAGGAAACAATGAGCAGTTCTTC. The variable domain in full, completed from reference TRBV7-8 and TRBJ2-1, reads GAGVSQSPRYKVAKRGQDVALRCDPISGHVSLFWYQQALGQGPEFLTYFQNEAQLDKSGLPSDRFFAERPEGSVSTLKIQRTQQEDSAVYLCASSLGAGGNNEQFFGPGTRLTVL.

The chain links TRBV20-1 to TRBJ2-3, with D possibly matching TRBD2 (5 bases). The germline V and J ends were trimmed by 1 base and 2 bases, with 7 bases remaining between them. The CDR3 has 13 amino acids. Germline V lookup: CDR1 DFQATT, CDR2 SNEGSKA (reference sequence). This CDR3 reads CSARGEYTDTQYF. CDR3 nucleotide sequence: TGCAGTGCTAGAGGGGAGTACACAGATACGCAGTATTTT.

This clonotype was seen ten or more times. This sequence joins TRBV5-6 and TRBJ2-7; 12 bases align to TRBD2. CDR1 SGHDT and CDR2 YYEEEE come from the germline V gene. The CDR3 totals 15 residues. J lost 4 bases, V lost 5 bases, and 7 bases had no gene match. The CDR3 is CASRSRGLAGYEQYF. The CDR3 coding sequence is TGTGCCAGCAGAAGCAGGGGACTAGCGGGTTACGAGCAGTACTTC. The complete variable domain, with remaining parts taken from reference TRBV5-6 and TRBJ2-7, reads DAGVTQSPTHLIKTRGQQVTLRCSPKSGHDTVSWYQQALGQGPQFIFQYYEEEERQRGNFPDRFSGHQFPNYSSELNVNALLLGDSALYLCASRSRGLAGYEQYFGPGTRLTVT.

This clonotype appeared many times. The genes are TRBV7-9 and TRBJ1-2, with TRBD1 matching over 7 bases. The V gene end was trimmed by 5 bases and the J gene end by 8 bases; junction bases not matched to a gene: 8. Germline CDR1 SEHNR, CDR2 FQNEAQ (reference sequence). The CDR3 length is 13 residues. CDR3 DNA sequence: TGTGCCAGCAGCGATCTAAGGGGGCTAGGCTACACCTTC. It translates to CASSDLRGLGYTF.

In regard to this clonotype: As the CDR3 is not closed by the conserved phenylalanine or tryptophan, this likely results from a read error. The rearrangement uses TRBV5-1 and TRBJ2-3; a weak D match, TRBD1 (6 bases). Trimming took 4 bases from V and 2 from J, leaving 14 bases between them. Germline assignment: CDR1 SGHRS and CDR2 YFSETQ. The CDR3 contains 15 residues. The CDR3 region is CASSPQGVDTDTQYL. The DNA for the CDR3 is TGCGCCAGCAGCCCACAGGGCGTAGACACAGATACGCAGTATTTG.

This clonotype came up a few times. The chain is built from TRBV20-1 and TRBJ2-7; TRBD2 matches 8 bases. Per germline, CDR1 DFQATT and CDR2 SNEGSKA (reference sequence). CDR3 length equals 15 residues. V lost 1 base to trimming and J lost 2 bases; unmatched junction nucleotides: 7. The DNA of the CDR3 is TGCAGTGCTAGAGTTTCGCTAGCGGGCGCCTACGAGCAGTACTTC. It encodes CSARVSLAGAYEQYF.

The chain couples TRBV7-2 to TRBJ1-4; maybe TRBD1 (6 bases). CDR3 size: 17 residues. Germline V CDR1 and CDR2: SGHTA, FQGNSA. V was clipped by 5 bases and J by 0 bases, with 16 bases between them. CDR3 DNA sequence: TGTGCCAGCAGCCCTTCTCGGACAGTAGCAACTAATGAAAAACTGTTTTTT. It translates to CASSPSRTVATNEKLFF.

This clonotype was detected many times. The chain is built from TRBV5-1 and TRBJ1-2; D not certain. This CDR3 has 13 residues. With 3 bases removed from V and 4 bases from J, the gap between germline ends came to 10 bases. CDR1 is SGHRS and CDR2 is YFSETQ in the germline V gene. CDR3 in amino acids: CASSSPTLYGYTF. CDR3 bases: TGCGCCAGCAGCTCCCCGACCCTCTATGGCTACACCTTC.

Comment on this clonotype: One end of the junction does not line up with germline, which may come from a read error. In DNA form, the CDR3 reads TGTACCAGCTATACCCGGGCCCAAGCCGAAGATGCGCAGTATTTT. Encoded protein: CTSYTRAQAEDAQYF. The V and J genes are TRBV6-1 and TRBJ2-3; D remains unclear. Per the germline V gene, CDR1 is MNHNS and CDR2 is SASEGT. The CDR3 has 15 amino acids.